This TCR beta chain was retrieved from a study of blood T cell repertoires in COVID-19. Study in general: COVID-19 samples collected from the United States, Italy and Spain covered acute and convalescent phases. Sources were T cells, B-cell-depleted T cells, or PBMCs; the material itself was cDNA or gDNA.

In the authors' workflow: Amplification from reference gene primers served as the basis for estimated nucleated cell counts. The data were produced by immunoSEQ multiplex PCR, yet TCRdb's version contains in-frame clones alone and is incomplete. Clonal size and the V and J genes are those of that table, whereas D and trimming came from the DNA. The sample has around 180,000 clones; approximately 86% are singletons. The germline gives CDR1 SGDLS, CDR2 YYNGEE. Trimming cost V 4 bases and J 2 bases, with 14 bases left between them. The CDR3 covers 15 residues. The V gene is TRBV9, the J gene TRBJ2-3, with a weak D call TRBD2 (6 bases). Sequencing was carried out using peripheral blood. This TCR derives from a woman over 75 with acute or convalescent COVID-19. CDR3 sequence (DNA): TGTGCCAGCAGCAACCGGGACTTGCTCACAGATACGCAGTATTTT. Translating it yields CASSNRDLLTDTQYF.